A single count supports the clone carrying this TCR beta chain. The germline V gene has CDR1 MNHEY and CDR2 SMNVEV (reference sequence). Trimming took 7 bases from V and 1 from J; bases not matched to a gene: 29. CDR3 size: 23 residues. The protocol was immunoSEQ multiplex PCR, while the TCRdb copy is restricted to in-frame clones and leaves out a portion. The sample holds roughly 63,000 clones; 89% are singletons and the top ten take roughly an eighth. Patients were ineligible given autoimmune disease history or systemic immunosuppression. The sample originates from a study of OX40 agonist ivuxolimab in advanced cancers. Turning to the study itself: All patients had ivuxolimab intravenously every 2 weeks at 0.01 to 10 mg/kg.

The material was CD4+ or CD8+ T cells sorted from blood, obtained in a trial of the OX40 agonist ivuxolimab. The sequence came from an adult with an advanced solid tumor such as melanoma, head and neck, liver or kidney cancer. This sequence joins TRBV27 and TRBJ2-4, with TRBD2 identical over 9 bases. The chain's CDR3 is CASTKDGVVVDSGGQEAKNIQYF. CDR3 nucleotides: TGTGCCAGCACCAAGGACGGGGTGGTTGTTGATAGCGGGGGACAAGAGGCCAAAAACATTCAGTACTTC.